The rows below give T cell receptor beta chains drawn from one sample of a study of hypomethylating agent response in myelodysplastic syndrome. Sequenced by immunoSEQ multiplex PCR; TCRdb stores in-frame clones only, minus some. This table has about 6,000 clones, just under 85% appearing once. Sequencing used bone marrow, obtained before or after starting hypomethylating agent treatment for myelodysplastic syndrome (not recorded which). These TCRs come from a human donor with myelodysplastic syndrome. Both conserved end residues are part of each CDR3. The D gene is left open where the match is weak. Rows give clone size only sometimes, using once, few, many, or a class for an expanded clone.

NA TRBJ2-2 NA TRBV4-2 CASSPWEGELFF TGTGCCAGCAGCCCCTGGGAAGGGGAGCTGTTTTTT
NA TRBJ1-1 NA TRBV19 CASSIGKGGTEAFF TGTGCCAGTAGTATAGGAAAGGGGGGCACTGAAGCTTTCTTT
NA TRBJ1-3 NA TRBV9 CASSVAPERNTIYF TGTGCCAGCAGCGTAGCCCCCGAAAGGAACACCATATATTTT
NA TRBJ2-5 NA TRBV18 CASSPNSQGTQYF TGTGCCAGCTCACCGAACAGTCAGGGGACCCAGTACTTC
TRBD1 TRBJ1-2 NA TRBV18 CASSPVTGRINYGYTF TGTGCCAGCTCACCGGTGACAGGGAGAATCAACTATGGCTACACCTTC
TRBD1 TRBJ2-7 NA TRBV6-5 CASGQGRSYEQYF TGTGCCAGCGGACAGGGGAGGTCCTACGAGCAGTACTTC
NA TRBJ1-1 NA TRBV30 CAWSAGTANTEAFF TGTGCCTGGAGTGCCGGGACGGCGAACACTGAAGCTTTCTTT
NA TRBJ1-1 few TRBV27 CASRGQTNTEAFF TGTGCCAGCAGAGGACAGACGAACACTGAAGCTTTCTTT
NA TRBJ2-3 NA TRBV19 CASSMVPDTQYF TGTGCCAGTAGTATGGTCCCAGATACGCAGTATTTT
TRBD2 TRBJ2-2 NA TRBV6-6 CASKSSGDTGELFF TGTGCCAGCAAGAGTAGCGGGGATACCGGGGAGCTGTTTTTT
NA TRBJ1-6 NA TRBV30 CAWRQPQGLSPLHF TGTGCCTGGAGGCAACCGCAGGGGTTGTCACCCCTCCACTTT
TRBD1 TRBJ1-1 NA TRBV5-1 CASSPLQGRTEAFF TGCGCCAGCAGCCCGTTACAGGGGAGAACTGAAGCTTTCTTT
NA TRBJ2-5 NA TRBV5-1 CASSPTGSETQYF TGCGCCAGCAGCCCGACAGGAAGCGAGACCCAGTACTTC
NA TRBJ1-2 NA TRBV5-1 CASSLLDSTIGYTF TGCGCCAGCAGCTTGTTGGACTCCACCATCGGCTACACCTTC
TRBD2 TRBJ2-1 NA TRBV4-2 CASSQESLGLADYNEQFF TGTGCCAGCAGCCAAGAGAGTCTGGGACTAGCGGACTACAATGAGCAGTTCTTC
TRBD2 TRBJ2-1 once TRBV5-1 CASSLPQLAGEQFF TGCGCCAGCAGCTTGCCTCAGCTAGCGGGGGAGCAGTTCTTC
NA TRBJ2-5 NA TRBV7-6 CASGPGETQYF TGTGCGTCAGGGCCTGGGGAGACCCAGTACTTC
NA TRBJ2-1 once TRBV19 CASRGRASYNEQFF TGTGCCAGTAGGGGACGGGCCTCCTACAATGAGCAGTTCTTC
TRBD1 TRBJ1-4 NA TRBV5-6 CASSLYGTGYNEKLFF TGTGCCAGCAGCTTGTACGGGACAGGATATAATGAAAAACTGTTTTTT
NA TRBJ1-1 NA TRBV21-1 CASSKAYSGGPTEAFF TGTGCCAGCAGCAAAGCCTATTCGGGAGGGCCCACTGAAGCTTTCTTT
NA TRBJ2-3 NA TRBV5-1 CASSLGPGRRADTQYF TGCGCCAGCAGCTTGGGGCCAGGTAGGAGGGCAGATACGCAGTATTTT
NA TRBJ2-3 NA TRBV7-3 CASSPSPTATQYF TGTGCCAGCAGCCCCTCCCCCACAGCGACGCAGTATTTT
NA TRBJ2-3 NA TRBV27 CASSLIGSLDTDTQYF TGTGCCAGCAGTTTAATTGGATCTTTGGACACAGATACGCAGTATTTT
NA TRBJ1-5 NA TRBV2 CASSSIEWTYQPQHF TGTGCCAGCAGTTCCATAGAGTGGACGTATCAGCCCCAGCATTTT
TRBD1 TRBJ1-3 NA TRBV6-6 CASSWGQAKGNTIYF TGTGCCAGCAGCTGGGGACAGGCGAAAGGAAACACCATATATTTT
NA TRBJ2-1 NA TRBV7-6 CASSPRRARDDNEQFF TGTGCCAGCAGCCCACGAAGGGCACGAGACGACAATGAGCAGTTCTTC
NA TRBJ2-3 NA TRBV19 CASSRDRGGSGITDTQYF TGTGCCAGTAGTAGAGACAGGGGAGGGTCAGGAATCACAGATACGCAGTATTTT
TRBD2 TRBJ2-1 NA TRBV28 CASSLGGLVSGGARDEQFF TGTGCCAGCAGCCTAGGGGGTTTGGTCAGCGGGGGGGCTAGGGATGAGCAGTTCTTC
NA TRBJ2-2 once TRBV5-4 CASSSQTKGGTGELFF TGTGCCAGCAGCTCGCAGACTAAGGGCGGAACCGGGGAGCTGTTTTTT
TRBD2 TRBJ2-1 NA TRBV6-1 CASSVQRGTNEQFF TGTGCCAGCAGTGTCCAGCGGGGGACTAATGAGCAGTTCTTC
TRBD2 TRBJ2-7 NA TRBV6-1 CASSVSTSGAYEQYF TGTGCCAGCAGTGTATCGACTAGCGGAGCTTACGAGCAGTACTTC
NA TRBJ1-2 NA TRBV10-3 CAISESRQDYGYTF TGTGCCATCAGTGAGTCCCGACAGGACTATGGCTACACCTTC
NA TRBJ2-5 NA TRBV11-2 CASSVGAGNQETQYF TGTGCCAGCAGCGTGGGAGCGGGCAATCAAGAGACCCAGTACTTC
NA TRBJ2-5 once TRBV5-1 CASSIGLQETQYF TGCGCCAGCAGCATCGGGCTCCAAGAGACCCAGTACTTC
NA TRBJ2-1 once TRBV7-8 CASSLNTDEQFF TGTGCCAGCAGCTTGAATACGGATGAGCAGTTCTTC
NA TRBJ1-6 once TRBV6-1 CASSAGPYNSPLHF TGTGCCAGCAGTGCCGGGCCCTATAATTCACCCCTCCACTTT
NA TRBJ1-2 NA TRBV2 CASSENSSPGGYTF TGTGCCAGCAGTGAAAACTCGTCGCCGGGGGGCTACACCTTC
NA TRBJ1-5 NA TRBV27 CASSFAGGGQPQHF TGTGCCAGCAGTTTTGCGGGGGGGGGTCAGCCCCAGCATTTT
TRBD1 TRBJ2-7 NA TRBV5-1 CASSLTGGSGPYEQYF TGCGCCAGCAGCTTGACAGGGGGTTCAGGACCCTACGAGCAGTACTTC
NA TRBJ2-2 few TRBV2 CASKTEFTGELFF TGTGCCAGCAAGACAGAGTTCACCGGGGAGCTGTTTTTT
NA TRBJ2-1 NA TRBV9 CASSPQGLARLYEQFF TGTGCCAGCAGCCCCCAAGGGCTAGCTAGGCTCTATGAGCAGTTCTTC
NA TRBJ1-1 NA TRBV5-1 CASSSRDTPLQNTEAFF TGCGCCAGCAGCTCCCGGGACACTCCCCTCCAGAACACTGAAGCTTTCTTT
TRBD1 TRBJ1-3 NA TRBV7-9 CASSFPTGGLVTGNTIYF TGTGCCAGCAGCTTTCCGACAGGGGGTTTGGTAACTGGAAACACCATATATTTT
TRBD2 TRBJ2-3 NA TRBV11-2 CASSAPIAGWSTDTQYF TGTGCCAGCAGTGCACCCATAGCGGGGTGGAGCACAGATACGCAGTATTTT
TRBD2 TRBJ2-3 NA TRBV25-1 CASSEASGGLDTQYF TGTGCCAGCAGTGAAGCTAGCGGTGGGCTCGATACGCAGTATTTT
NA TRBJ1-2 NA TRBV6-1 CASSGWGSGGYTF TGTGCCAGCTCAGGATGGGGCTCCGGTGGCTACACCTTC